Following are 28 T cell receptor beta chains from one sample sequenced in a study of molecular identifiers for immune sequencing clone quantification. Each CDR3 protein is one row after TCRdb ran MiXCR on the PCR reads. The sample has some 8,500 distinct CDR3 sequences; approximately 15% are singletons. Sequencing was carried out using naive CD8+ T cells from blood, with Jurkat cell RNA spiked in. As for subset: FACS-sorted CD8+CD4-CCR7+CD45RA+ naive T cells. Every receptor here comes from a human donor in good health. Some libraries in this study had Jurkat cell RNA spiked in.

This clonotype was recorded many times. The chain is built from TRBV28 and TRBJ1-6; 7 nucleotides match TRBD1. Germline CDR1 and CDR2: MDHEN and SYDVKM. CDR3 length equals 17 residues. V lost 6 bases and J lost 0; bases outside the gene matches: 8. CDR3 region: CASRPGTENSYNSPLHF. In DNA form, the CDR3 reads TGTGCCAGCAGACCCGGGACAGAGAACTCCTATAATTCACCCCTCCACTTT.

In its sample, this clonotype was seen many times. The J gene is TRBJ1-1, the V gene TRBV30; D is uncertain. Germline V lookup: CDR1 GTSNPN, CDR2 SVGIG (reference sequence). V lost 2 bases to trimming and J lost 5 bases, with 12 bases between them. This CDR3 region has 13 residues. The CDR3 DNA sequence: TGTGCCTGGAGTTTCGGGGATTCTACTGAAGCTTTCTTT. Translation gives CAWSFGDSTEAFF.

This clonotype was observed many times. J is TRBJ1-1 and V is TRBV6-5; D is unclear. Germline CDR1 MNHEY, CDR2 SVGAGI. V lost 2 bases and J 6 bases, leaving 10 bases between the germline ends. This CDR3 is 13 amino acids long. For the CDR3, the DNA is TGTGCCAGCAGTTACGGGAGTAAAGCTGAAGCTTTCTTT. It translates to CASSYGSKAEAFF.

This clonotype has more than one count but fewer than ten. A much bigger clone sits one base away, suggesting this may be a read error. The chain carries TRBV5-1 and TRBJ2-3; 7 nucleotides align to TRBD2. Germline CDR1 is SGHRS and CDR2 is YFSETQ. The CDR3 spans 14 residues. The ends lost 8 bases at V and 3 bases at J; junction bases unmatched: 9. The CDR3 is CARSSPAGTDTQYF. The CDR3 region has the DNA TGCGCCAGAAGCAGCCCAGCGGGGACAGATACGCAGTATTTT.

A remark on this clonotype: Being one base from a much bigger clone, this may be a read error. The rearrangement joins TRBV7-9 to TRBJ2-7; 10 nucleotides agree with TRBD1. V gave up 7 bases and J gave up 6 bases; unmatched junction bases: 9. From germline, CDR1 is SEHNR and CDR2 FQNEAQ (reference sequence). The CDR3 sequence is 14 residues long. CDR3 nucleotide sequence: TGTGCCAGCATGTCGGGACAGGGGTTCTGCGAGCAGTACTTC. Protein sequence: CASMSGQGFCEQYF.

This clonotype was counted at least ten times. The conserved phenylalanine or tryptophan normally closing the CDR3 is absent here, so this likely arose from a read error. J is TRBJ2-1 and V is TRBV23-1; 7 bases are shared with TRBD2. TRBV23-1 is designated an ORF whose function remains uncertain. The CDR3 is 16 amino acids. The junction had 9 bases not matched to a gene; V was cut back by 7 bases and J by 0 bases. CDR3 loop: CASKSSRESSYNEQFS. CDR3 sequence (DNA): TGCGCCAGCAAGTCCTCGCGGGAGAGCTCCTACAATGAGCAGTTCTCC.

Remarks on this clonotype: A much larger clone differs by one base, so this may be a read error. The rearrangement links TRBV6-1 to TRBJ2-1; 11 bases map to TRBD2. Germline assignment: CDR1 MNHNS and CDR2 SASEGT. The CDR3 has 14 amino acids. The DNA of the CDR3 is TGTGCCAGCGTAGCGGGGGGGCGAAAGAATGTGCAGTTCTTC. This codes for CASVAGGRKNVQFF.

This clonotype is deemed medium-sized. This chain connects TRBV29-1 to TRBJ1-1; TRBD1 agrees at 12 bases. In germline, CDR1 is SQVTM, CDR2 ANQGSEA. There are 14 residues in the CDR3. The CDR3 DNA sequence: TGCACTACCGGGACAGGGGGCTCAGGCACTGAAGCTTTCTTT. The encoded protein is CTTGTGGSGTEAFF.

This clonotype is classed as medium-sized (0.01 to 0.1%). The chain recombines TRBV10-1 with TRBJ2-3; 7 bases match TRBD2. V lost 3 bases and J lost 1; bases outside the gene matches: 4. This CDR3 spans 15 amino acids. Germline CDR1 is WNHNN and CDR2 is SYGVQD (reference sequence). This CDR3 is CASSDWAGGTDTQYF. DNA for the CDR3: TGCGCCAGCAGTGATTGGGCGGGGGGCACAGATACGCAGTATTTT.

This clonotype is termed medium-sized (0.01 to 0.1%). This chain links TRBV10-2 with TRBJ2-5; D is unclear. The CDR3 spans 14 residues. CDR1 and CDR2 from the germline V gene are WSHSY and SAAADI. V gave up 4 bases and J gave up 0 bases, with 9 bases separating them. The CDR3 nucleotides are TGCGCCAGCAGTGTAACTCTATACCAAGAGACCCAGTACTTC. Its translation: CASSVTLYQETQYF.

The chain couples TRBV11-2 to TRBJ1-2, with TRBD1 matching over 8 bases. Germline CDR1 SGHAT, CDR2 FQNNGV. This CDR3 spans 15 amino acids. The V segment lost 8 bases and the J segment 8 bases; nucleotides outside the gene matches: 16. CDR3 sequence: CASGGTGTGRPGYTF. The CDR3, as DNA: TGTGCCAGCGGCGGGACCGGGACAGGAAGGCCCGGCTACACCTTC.

The J gene is TRBJ2-2, the V gene TRBV15; D is uncertain. Trimming took off 1 base at V and 6 bases at J, with 9 bases between the two ends. The germline V gene has CDR1 LNHNV and CDR2 YYDKDF (reference sequence). The CDR3 is made up of 14 amino acids. CDR3 bases: TGTGCCACCAGCAGAGTTACAGTACCCGGGGAGCTGTTTTTT. Protein: CATSRVTVPGELFF.

At least ten counts were recorded for this clonotype. The V call is TRBV19, the J call TRBJ2-7; 11 bases agree with TRBD1. This CDR3 region has 15 residues. Germline CDR1 is LNHDA and CDR2 is SQIVND (reference sequence). Trimming took 3 bases from V and 6 from J; bases not matched to a gene: 7. The CDR3 is CASSIWTGGPGEQYF. The CDR3 coding sequence is TGTGCCAGTAGTATTTGGACAGGGGGCCCCGGCGAGCAGTACTTC.

This clonotype is medium-sized (0.01 to 0.1%) by share. The chain has TRBV29-1 and TRBJ1-1; weak D call: TRBD1 (6 bases). V gave up 7 bases and J gave up 1 base, with 7 bases separating them. The CDR3 runs to 11 residues. The V gene's germline CDR1 is SQVTM and CDR2 ANQGSEA. CDR3 sequence: CSADRNTEAFF. The CDR3, as DNA: TGCAGCGCGGACAGGAACACTGAAGCTTTCTTT.

By sample fraction, this clonotype is medium-sized. The genes are TRBV3-1 and TRBJ2-3; the match to TRBD1 covers 7 bases. J gave up 4 bases and V 2 bases, and 9 bases lay outside the gene matches. This CDR3 region has 16 residues. Germline V gene lookup returns CDR1 LGHDT and CDR2 YNNKEL (reference sequence). The CDR3 here is CASSQLTWGQSDTQYF. The CDR3 DNA is TGTGCCAGCAGCCAACTAACATGGGGACAGTCAGATACGCAGTATTTT.

For this clonotype: At one end the junction does not follow the germline gene, possibly because of a read error. The chain couples TRBV24-1 to TRBJ2-3; 11 bases line up with TRBD2. CDR1 is KGHDR, CDR2 SFDVKD, per germline. The CDR3 has 23 amino acids. The DNA of the CDR3 is TGTGCTACCAGTGCTTCAACGGACCCCCGAACCCCTCTAGCGGGAGGACCCACAGATACGCAGTATTTT. It specifies CATSASTDPRTPLAGGPTDTQYF.

This clonotype is medium-sized within its sample. The V call is TRBV6-6, the J call TRBJ2-7; 11 bases agree with TRBD2. Germline trimming cut 6 bases from V and 6 bases from J; bases unmatched to any gene: 10. CDR3 length: 15 amino acids. Germline V gene sequence: CDR1 MNHNY, CDR2 SVGAGI (reference sequence). As DNA, the CDR3 is TGTGCCAGCAGCGACGATCTAGCGGGAGGATTCGAGCAGTACTTC. Translating gives CASSDDLAGGFEQYF.

This clonotype has at least ten counts. The chain uses TRBV6-2 or TRBV6-3 and TRBJ2-7, with 8 bases that match TRBD2. The V and J ends lost 7 bases and 2 bases, in that order; junction bases with no gene match: 10. The CDR3 loop spans 15 amino acids. Germline CDR1 MNHEY, CDR2 SVGEGT. The CDR3 here is CASKGPLAGTYEQYF. The CDR3 DNA follows: TGTGCCAGCAAAGGGCCCCTAGCGGGCACCTACGAGCAGTACTTC.

This clonotype is categorized as medium-sized. The CDR3 sequence is CASSLSPRADYEQYF. CDR3 nucleotide sequence: TGTGCCAGCAGCTTATCCCCCCGGGCGGACTACGAGCAGTACTTC. V and J are TRBV7-6 and TRBJ2-7; D remains ambiguous. The CDR3 loop spans 15 amino acids. V lost 2 bases, J lost 3 bases, and 14 bases lay in between. CDR1 is SGHVS, CDR2 FNYEAQ, per germline.

This chain links TRBV9 with TRBJ1-2, with TRBD1 matching over 7 bases. This CDR3 is built from 15 residues. Trimming at V came to 3 bases and at J to 2 bases, leaving 7 bases not matched to a gene. CDR1 SGDLS and CDR2 YYNGEE come from the germline V gene. CDR3 in DNA: TGTGCCAGCAGCGCAGGACAGGAGGGGAACTATGGCTACACCTTC. Translating gives CASSAGQEGNYGYTF.

This clonotype appeared many times. This chain joins TRBV7-9 and TRBJ2-2; D remains ambiguous. Trimming cost V 3 bases and J 1 base, with 3 bases left between them. The CDR3 runs to 13 residues. Germline V gene data show CDR1 as SEHNR and CDR2 as FQNEAQ (reference sequence). CDR3 residues: CASSFGNTGELFF. The CDR3 nucleotides read TGTGCCAGCAGCTTCGGGAACACCGGGGAGCTGTTTTTT.

This clonotype was observed many times. The chain uses TRBV6-5 and TRBJ2-7; D uncertain. CDR3 length equals 14 residues. The V gene lost 2 bases and the J gene lost 1 base, with 9 bases spanning the gap. CDR1 MNHEY and CDR2 SVGAGI come from the germline V gene. DNA of the CDR3: TGTGCCAGCAGTTACGTAGCAGAATCCTACGAGCAGTACTTC. Protein: CASSYVAESYEQYF.

This chain uses TRBV10-3 with TRBJ2-7; 10 positions agree with TRBD1. V lost 0 bases and J lost 2; bases outside the gene matches: 4. The CDR3 contains 16 residues. From germline, CDR1 is ENHRY and CDR2 SYGVKD. The CDR3 is CAISESLTGGPYEQYF. DNA of the CDR3: TGTGCCATCAGTGAGTCTTTGACAGGGGGCCCCTACGAGCAGTACTTC.

By sample share, this clonotype is medium-sized. This chain joins TRBV3-1 and TRBJ2-5; the D is unclear. Germline V lookup: CDR1 LGHDT, CDR2 YNNKEL (reference sequence). This CDR3 contains 14 residues. The V gene lost 3 bases and the J gene lost 2 bases, with 10 bases spanning the gap. The CDR3 here is CASSQETLQETQYF. The CDR3 DNA reads as TGTGCCAGCAGCCAGGAGACTTTACAAGAGACCCAGTACTTC.

This clonotype is medium-sized (0.01 to 0.1%) by share. The chain links TRBV3-2 to TRBJ2-5; TRBD2, the D gene given by the table, was not confirmed from the DNA. TRBV3-2 is a documented pseudogene. The CDR3 length is 14 residues. The CDR3, as DNA: TGTGCCAGCAGCCGTAGTCCTGCGCCTAAGACCCAGTACTTC. This sequence encodes CASSRSPAPKTQYF.

At least ten counts were recorded for this clonotype. This chain links TRBV30 with TRBJ2-3; TRBD1 matches at 10 bases. The CDR3 is 14 amino acids. Germline V lookup: CDR1 GTSNPN, CDR2 SVGIG (reference sequence). The trim removed 4 bases at V and 1 base at J, leaving 2 bases unmatched. The CDR3 spells CAWTGTGGTDTQYF. CDR3 nucleotides: TGTGCCTGGACTGGGACAGGGGGCACAGATACGCAGTATTTT.

This clonotype appeared many times. This rearrangement joins TRBV7-9 to TRBJ2-7, with a tentative D call TRBD2 (5 bases). The CDR3 extends over 14 amino acids. The V end was cut by 4 bases, the J end by 0 bases, with 10 bases between. Germline CDR1 SEHNR, CDR2 FQNEAQ (reference sequence). This CDR3 reads CASSSPGSSYEQYF. In DNA, the CDR3 is TGTGCCAGCAGCTCGCCGGGATCCTCCTACGAGCAGTACTTC.

This clonotype was observed at least ten times. V is TRBV20-1 and J is TRBJ1-1, with D hard to call. Germline values: CDR1 DFQATT, CDR2 SNEGSKA (reference sequence). The CDR3 has 13 amino acids. The germline V and J ends were trimmed by 4 bases and 8 bases, with 17 bases remaining between them. In nucleotides, the CDR3 is TGCAGTGCTAAAGCATCGGGGTTTTCCGAAGCTTTCTTT. Its translation: CSAKASGFSEAFF.